These 21 T cell receptor beta chains came from one sample sequenced in a study of long-term antiretroviral therapy in people with HIV (dated 2022 in TCRdb). The immunoSEQ hsTCRB v3.0 assay was used at survey level resolution for TRB variable region sequencing. This immuneACCESS table, as held by TCRdb, lists in-frame sequences with V and J called but not all clones. Of the missing ones, under half trace to an unresolved V gene in checked studies; the others have no known cause. Here the sample has about 22,000 clones; roughly 84% occur a single time. Jointly, the top ten make up approximately 19% of the sample. The sequencing used unsorted PBMCs, collected 0.1 years before starting antiretroviral therapy. These receptors came from a young man with HIV.

The genes are TRBV27 and TRBJ2-1; TRBD1 might be the D (5 bases). Trimming took off 10 bases at V and 2 bases at J, with 18 bases between the two ends. The CDR3 covers 15 residues. Looked up from germline, CDR1 is MNHEY and CDR2 is SMNVEV (reference sequence). For the CDR3, the DNA is TGTGCCATCGGCGGCCAGGGCGGTCCCTACAATGAGCAGTTCTTC. Residues: CAIGGQGGPYNEQFF.

This clone occurred once. This chain links TRBV21-1 with TRBJ1-4; the table's D call of TRBD1 was not tested on the DNA. TRBV21-1 represents a pseudogene. CDR3 length equals 18 residues. This chain's CDR3 is CASSAAGDRKTTNEKLFF. The CDR3 coding sequence is TGTGCCAGCAGCGCCGCTGGGGACAGGAAAACAACTAATGAAAAACTGTTTTTT.

The CDR3: CASSYSSQVGGNEQFF. DNA for the CDR3: TGTGCCAGCAGTTACTCGAGTCAGGTTGGGGGCAATGAGCAGTTCTTC. The V call is TRBV6-5, the J call TRBJ2-1; tentatively, D is TRBD1 or TRBD2 (5 bases each). V was trimmed by 0 bases and J by 6 bases, leaving 15 bases between them. The CDR3 totals 16 residues. Germline CDR1 reads MNHEY; CDR2 reads SVGAGI.

V and J are TRBV4-1 and TRBJ2-7; D uncertain. There are 17 residues in the CDR3. CDR1 is MGHRA and CDR2 is YSYEKL in the germline V gene. V lost 1 base and J 0 bases, leaving 16 bases between the germline ends. In nucleotides, the CDR3 is TGCGCCAGCAGCCAAGTCCCAGACGGGCCTTACTCCTACGAGCAGTACTTC. Protein sequence: CASSQVPDGPYSYEQYF.

In the case of this clone: At one end, the junction sequence differs from germline, possibly due to a read error. The chain links TRBV30 to TRBJ1-1; possibly TRBD1 for D (5 bases). CDR3 size: 13 residues. Germline V lookup: CDR1 GTSNPN, CDR2 SVGIG (reference sequence). CDR3 DNA sequence: TGTGCCTGGAGTGCAAACTTGATTGGGGACCCGCAATTT. Its translation: CAWSANLIGDPQF.

The gene calls are TRBV7-2 and TRBJ2-7; D not certain. The V gene's germline CDR1 is SGHTA and CDR2 FQGNSA. This CDR3 spans 14 amino acids. Trimming removed 4 bases at V and 3 bases at J, with 13 bases between. The CDR3 nucleotides are TGTGCCAGCAGCTCGGAACTGGCAAACTACGAGCAGTACTTC. Translation gives CASSSELANYEQYF.

This clone was observed a single time. The gene calls are TRBV7-2 and TRBJ2-1; 10 bases are shared with TRBD1. This CDR3 is built from 15 residues. Looked up from germline, CDR1 is SGHTA and CDR2 is FQGNSA. J gave up 3 bases and V 5 bases, and 4 bases lay outside the gene matches. DNA for the CDR3: TGTGCCAGCAGCGCCCGGGACAGGGGCTACAATGAGCAGTTCTTC. It specifies CASSARDRGYNEQFF.

The genes are TRBV27 and TRBJ2-1; possibly TRBD2 for D (5 bases). Germline CDR1 and CDR2: MNHEY and SMNVEV (reference sequence). This CDR3 comprises 13 residues. Trimming pared 3 bases from V and 14 bases from J, leaving 17 bases between. Here the CDR3 DNA reads TGTGCCAGCAGTTTTTTGGCGCAACAAGCGGAGTTCTTC. It codes for CASSFLAQQAEFF.

CDR3 sequence (DNA): TGTGCCAGTGGACAGTCAATCACTGAAGCTTTCTTT. This translates into CASGQSITEAFF. The chain links TRBV2 to TRBJ1-1; D may be TRBD1 (6 bases). With 9 bases removed from V and 4 bases from J, the gap between germline ends came to 12 bases. Germline-derived CDR1 and CDR2 are SNHLY and FYNNEI. The CDR3 spans 12 residues.

The chain has TRBV4-3 and TRBJ1-2, with D possibly being TRBD1 (6 bases). With 0 bases removed from V and 5 bases from J, the gap between germline ends came to 13 bases. Germline assignment: CDR1 LGHNA and CDR2 YSLEER. The length of the CDR3 is 15 residues. The CDR3: CASSQDSGGLYGYTF. CDR3 DNA sequence: TGCGCCAGCAGCCAAGATAGTGGGGGGCTTTATGGCTACACCTTC.

This chain links TRBV2 with TRBJ1-6; D possibly corresponds to TRBD1 (6 bases). CDR1 and CDR2 from the germline V gene are SNHLY and FYNNEI. This CDR3 is 15 amino acids long. V was pared by 4 bases and J by 5 bases, with 12 bases between. CDR3 sequence reads: CASSVWTADNSPLHF. CDR3 bases: TGTGCCAGCAGTGTATGGACAGCAGATAATTCACCCCTCCACTTT.

The gene calls are TRBV6-5 and TRBJ1-1; D is undetermined. The V end was cut by 5 bases, the J end by 4 bases, with 11 bases between. CDR1 MNHEY and CDR2 SVGAGI come from the germline V gene. The CDR3 is 13 amino acids. The CDR3 region has the DNA TGTGCCAGCAGTGCTATCGCGCGCACTGAAGCTTTCTTT. It codes for CASSAIARTEAFF.

The rearrangement uses TRBV7-9 and TRBJ1-2, with 7 bases aligning to TRBD1. Trimming removed 4 bases from V and 7 bases from J; junction bases left unmatched: 9. Per the germline V gene, CDR1 is SEHNR and CDR2 is FQNEAQ (reference sequence). CDR3 length: 14 amino acids. CDR3 DNA: TGTGCCAGCAGCTGGACGCTGACAGGGCCTGGCTACACCTTC. Protein: CASSWTLTGPGYTF. Combining the CDR3 with reference TRBV7-9 and TRBJ1-2 gives the whole variable domain DTGVSQNPRHKITKRGQNVTFRCDPISEHNRLYWYRQTLGQGPEFLTYFQNEAQLEKSRLLSDRFSAERPKGSFSTLEIQRTEQGDSAMYLCASSWTLTGPGYTFGSGTRLTVV.

J is TRBJ2-6 and V is TRBV30, with unresolved D. Germline V lookup: CDR1 GTSNPN, CDR2 SVGIG (reference sequence). The CDR3 covers 15 residues. V lost 1 base and J lost 0, with 7 bases in between. CDR3: CAWSAQYSGANVLTF. CDR3 coding DNA: TGTGCCTGGAGTGCCCAGTACTCTGGGGCCAACGTCCTGACTTTC.

This clone was recorded once. The rearrangement joins TRBV28 to TRBJ2-5; 10 nucleotides line up with TRBD1. This CDR3 contains 15 residues. Germline V gene lookup returns CDR1 MDHEN and CDR2 SYDVKM. The V and J ends lost 10 bases and 5 bases, in that order; junction bases with no gene match: 13. The CDR3 DNA reads TGTGCCACCCTCCTTGACAGGGGGCGAGGTGAGACCCAGTACTTC. Protein: CATLLDRGRGETQYF.

The table lists this clone with a few counts. V is TRBV9 and J is TRBJ2-3; no firm D call. Germline loops: CDR1 SGDLS, CDR2 YYNGEE. V gave up 4 bases and J gave up 6 bases, with 6 bases separating them. CDR3 length equals 11 residues. The CDR3 DNA reads as TGTGCCAGCAGCCCTCGGGATACGCAGTATTTT. Amino acids: CASSPRDTQYF.

The rearrangement links TRBV28 to TRBJ1-3; TRBD1 aligns across 7 bases. The CDR3 loop spans 17 amino acids. Per germline, CDR1 MDHEN and CDR2 SYDVKM. Unmatched junction bases numbered 7, after V lost 2 bases and J lost 0 bases. CDR3 bases: TGTGCCAGCAGTTTAATCTACAGGGGATTCTCTGGAAACACCATATATTTT. It yields the protein CASSLIYRGFSGNTIYF.

This sequence joins TRBV15 and TRBJ2-5, with 9 positions matching TRBD1. CDR3 length: 15 amino acids. With V trimmed by 3 bases and J by 4 bases, 6 bases remained unmatched. Germline CDR1 LNHNV, CDR2 YYDKDF (reference sequence). In DNA, the CDR3 is TGTGCCACCAGCAGCCCGACAGGGGGGGGAGAGACCCAGTACTTC. Its translation: CATSSPTGGGETQYF.

In nucleotides, the CDR3 is TGTGCCAGCAGCCCGGGACTAGCGTTCGGGGAGCTGTTTTTT. It codes for CASSPGLAFGELFF. This chain links TRBV5-6 with TRBJ2-2, with 10 nucleotides matching TRBD2. Per germline, CDR1 SGHDT and CDR2 YYEEEE. V lost 4 bases and J lost 7; bases outside the gene matches: 4. CDR3 length equals 14 residues.

The chain couples TRBV5-4 to TRBJ2-2; D possibly corresponds to TRBD2 (5 bases). The germline CDR1 and CDR2 sequences are SGHNT and YYREEE (reference sequence). The CDR3 runs to 14 residues. Between the trimmed V and J ends, which lost 3 bases and 6 bases, there was a span of 12 bases. The CDR3 here is CASSSDRRSGELFF. The DNA of the CDR3 is TGTGCCAGCAGCTCAGACCGGAGGTCCGGGGAGCTGTTTTTT.

V gene TRBV27 combines with J gene TRBJ2-3, with D unresolved. The CDR3 covers 15 residues. CDR1 MNHEY and CDR2 SMNVEV come from the germline V gene (reference sequence). V shed 3 bases and J shed 0 bases, with 10 bases lying between them. The CDR3 protein is CASSLVSSSTDTQYF. The CDR3, as DNA: TGTGCCAGCAGTTTGGTTAGCTCTAGCACAGATACGCAGTATTTT.